Included here is one T cell receptor (beta chain) sequence, with context. The antigen is unknown. The sample comes from a study of cytomegalovirus exposure and HLA in healthy donors. Findings and caveats of the study: In terms of immune exposure information, only CMV serostatus was available.

PCR employed 60 Vbeta and 13 Jbeta primers. Produced via immunoSEQ multiplex PCR; TCRdb's table is partial and in-frame only. Of about 97,000 clones listed, around 72% are singletons. V gave up 1 base and J gave up 6 bases, with 10 bases separating them. CDR3 size: 15 residues. Germline CDR1 is SGHVS and CDR2 is FNYEAQ. This receptor was identified in a man aged 35-49 years in good health and CMV-seronegative. The chain has TRBV7-6 and TRBJ1-6; tentative D call: TRBD1 (6 bases). Sequencing used PBMCs. In DNA form, the CDR3 reads TGTGCCAGCAGCTTAGATACAGGGCTTAATTCACCCCTCCACTTT. It translates to CASSLDTGLNSPLHF.